A single sample is the source of the 23 T cell receptor beta chains below, sequenced in a study of post-analysis software for immune sequencing data. The TCR beta cDNA libraries contained unique molecular identifiers. One entry per CDR3 protein, called by TCRdb with MiXCR from the PCR reads. This sample yields approximately 360,000 distinct CDR3 sequences, of which roughly 30% are seen a single time; around an eighth belongs to the top ten. Notes on the study in general: Among about 5 TRBV segments more frequent in patients than controls were TRBV5-6, TRBV5-1 and TRBV20-1.

These receptors' antigens are unknown. The sample was blood. Receptors originate from a girl between 10 and 17 years old with multiple sclerosis.

This chain joins TRBV5-4 and TRBJ2-3, with 14 bases aligning to TRBD2. Trimming took 4 bases from V and 3 from J; bases not matched to a gene: 10. This CDR3 has 18 amino acids. Per germline, CDR1 SGHNT and CDR2 YYREEE (reference sequence). CDR3 nucleotide sequence: TGTGCCAGCAGCCGGGGACTAGCGGGGGCCCGGGGGACAGATACGCAGTATTTT. Its protein is CASSRGLAGARGTDTQYF.

V is TRBV7-2 and J is TRBJ2-3, with 9 bases identical to TRBD2. This CDR3 contains 15 residues. The germline gives CDR1 SGHTA, CDR2 FQGNSA. V was pared by 1 base and J by 2 bases, with 1 base of the junction left unmatched. The CDR3 region is CASSLVAGATDTQYF. CDR3 bases: TGTGCCAGCAGCTTAGTAGCGGGGGCCACAGATACGCAGTATTTT.

This clonotype was observed a few times. The chain links TRBV5-4 to TRBJ2-5, with D perhaps TRBD2 (7 bases). With 3 bases removed from V and 1 base from J, the gap between germline ends came to 13 bases. CDR1 is SGHNT, CDR2 YYREEE, per germline (reference sequence). This CDR3 is built from 15 residues. The CDR3 protein is CASSWAGAIQETQYF. The CDR3, as DNA: TGTGCCAGCAGCTGGGCGGGGGCCATCCAAGAGACCCAGTACTTC.

This clonotype came up a few times. The V and J genes are TRBV5-1 and TRBJ1-4; D remains ambiguous. The CDR3 runs 16 residues. Germline CDR1 reads SGHRS; CDR2 reads YFSETQ. V dropped 3 bases and J dropped 7 bases, with 19 bases sitting between them. The CDR3: CASSSAEIGRVEKLFF. The CDR3 bases are TGCGCCAGCAGCTCCGCCGAGATCGGCCGGGTTGAAAAACTGTTTTTT.

This clonotype showed up just a few times. The chain joins TRBV15 to TRBJ2-1; TRBD1 agrees at 7 bases. CDR1 and CDR2 from the germline V gene are LNHNV and YYDKDF (reference sequence). Trimming took 4 bases from V and 8 from J; bases not matched to a gene: 14. The CDR3 contains 16 residues. Written as DNA, the CDR3 is TGTGCCACCAGCACCGACCGGGACAGAAAAGGGGATGAGCAGTTCTTC. This encodes CATSTDRDRKGDEQFF.

This clonotype occurred a few times. This chain joins TRBV12-3 or TRBV12-4 and TRBJ1-2, with D perhaps TRBD1 (5 bases). Trimming took 7 bases from V and 9 from J, leaving 18 bases between them. This CDR3 has 13 amino acids. CDR3 region: CASTFNAGRSYTF. The CDR3, as DNA: TGTGCCAGCACTTTTAATGCAGGGAGGAGCTACACCTTC.

The rearrangement joins TRBV7-9 to TRBJ1-1; TRBD1 is a possible D gene (6 bases). Trimming removed 4 bases at V and 1 base at J, with 10 bases between. Germline-derived CDR1 and CDR2 are SEHNR and FQNEAQ (reference sequence). This CDR3 has 14 residues. The CDR3 DNA reads as TGTGCCAGCAGCTCCCGACAGGCGAACACTGAAGCTTTCTTT. Translating it yields CASSSRQANTEAFF. Full variable domain (missing parts from reference TRBV7-9 and TRBJ1-1): DTGVSQNPRHKITKRGQNVTFRCDPISEHNRLYWYRQTLGQGPEFLTYFQNEAQLEKSRLLSDRFSAERPKGSFSTLEIQRTEQGDSAMYLCASSSRQANTEAFFGQGTRLTVV.

CDR3: CASSRDMGIMEPQHF. The CDR3 nucleotides are TGCGCCAGCAGCCGGGACATGGGCATTATGGAGCCCCAGCATTTT. The chain links TRBV4-3 to TRBJ1-5, with D perhaps matching TRBD1 (6 bases). V lost 4 bases and J 8 bases, leaving 18 bases between the germline ends. Germline-derived CDR1 and CDR2 are LGHNA and YSLEER. The CDR3 loop spans 15 amino acids.

The rearrangement links TRBV5-1 to TRBJ2-1; tentatively, D is TRBD2 (6 bases). Germline CDR1 and CDR2: SGHRS and YFSETQ. The V and J ends lost 0 bases and 4 bases respectively, with 11 bases between them. The CDR3 runs to 15 residues. CDR3 loop: CASSLVAGRYNEQFF. In nucleotides, the CDR3 is TGCGCCAGCAGCTTGGTGGCAGGGAGGTACAATGAGCAGTTCTTC.

This chain uses TRBV6-2 or TRBV6-3 with TRBJ1-1, with D possibly matching TRBD1 (6 bases). The CDR3 runs to 15 residues. Germline V gene data show CDR1 as MNHEY and CDR2 as SVGEGT. Trimming took off 0 bases at V and 5 bases at J, with 13 bases between the two ends. The CDR3 protein is CASSYSSGARTEAFF. Written as DNA, the CDR3 is TGTGCCAGCAGTTACTCCTCGGGGGCGCGAACTGAAGCTTTCTTT.

In its sample, this clonotype was seen many times. The chain has TRBV12-3 or TRBV12-4 and TRBJ2-1; D not certain. The CDR3 sequence is 11 residues long. Trimming took 7 bases from V and 10 from J, leaving 11 bases between them. The chain's CDR3 is CASTLGWEQFF. Here the CDR3 DNA reads TGTGCCAGCACCCTTGGGTGGGAGCAGTTCTTC.

This clonotype was seen a few times. The chain combines TRBV18 with TRBJ2-7; possibly TRBD1 for D (7 bases). The CDR3 length is 15 residues. V lost 3 bases and J lost 4, with 16 bases in between. The V gene's germline CDR1 is KGHSH and CDR2 LQKENI. The CDR3 loop reads CASSPFRGDEYEQYF. CDR3 bases: TGTGCCAGCTCACCCTTCAGGGGGGACGAGTACGAGCAGTACTTC. Full variable domain (outside the CDR3, taken from reference TRBV18 and TRBJ2-7): NAGVMQNPRHLVRRRGQEARLRCSPMKGHSHVYWYRQLPEEGLKFMVYLQKENIIDESGMPKERFSAEFPKEGPSILRIQQVVRGDSAAYFCASSPFRGDEYEQYFGPGTRLTVT.

The genes are TRBV4-3 and TRBJ1-1, with D hard to call. The CDR3 length is 16 residues. Germline-derived CDR1 and CDR2 are LGHNA and YSLEER. Trimming removed 0 bases at V and 1 base at J, with 12 bases between. The CDR3 region has the DNA TGCGCCAGCAGCCAAGATATGCAGGCCGGGAACACTGAAGCTTTCTTT. Its protein is CASSQDMQAGNTEAFF.

The chain joins TRBV9 to TRBJ2-1; 10 nucleotides agree with TRBD2. Germline CDR1 reads SGDLS; CDR2 reads YYNGEE. The CDR3 loop spans 16 amino acids. With V trimmed by 4 bases and J by 6 bases, 10 bases remained unmatched. The CDR3 is CASSPPSGGGGNEQFF. CDR3 coding DNA: TGTGCCAGCAGCCCCCCCAGCGGGGGGGGCGGCAATGAGCAGTTCTTC.

The chain is built from TRBV20-1 and TRBJ2-4, with D possibly matching TRBD1 (6 bases). This CDR3 region has 15 residues. Per germline, CDR1 DFQATT and CDR2 SNEGSKA (reference sequence). Trimming shortened V by 7 bases and J by 0 bases, and 16 bases separated the two germline ends. The DNA for the CDR3 is TGCAGTGTCGAGGACAGCCTACTAGCCAAAAACATTCAGTACTTC. Its protein is CSVEDSLLAKNIQYF.

This clonotype was detected a few times. J is TRBJ1-4 and V is TRBV15; a weak D match, TRBD1 (5 bases). Germline V gives CDR1 LNHNV, CDR2 YYDKDF (reference sequence). Deletions cut 0 bases from V and 7 bases from J, with 15 bases between. CDR3 length: 16 amino acids. The CDR3 DNA sequence: TGTGCCACCAGCAGAGAGAGCCAGGGTGGTTTTGAAAAACTGTTTTTT. Its protein is CATSRESQGGFEKLFF.

The chain carries TRBV7-9 and TRBJ2-7; D remains ambiguous. The CDR3 runs 13 residues. Trimming left V 1 base short and J 4 bases short, with 8 bases between. Germline V lookup: CDR1 SEHNR, CDR2 FQNEAQ (reference sequence). This CDR3 is CASSLDDPYEQYF. CDR3 sequence (DNA): TGTGCCAGCAGCTTAGACGACCCGTACGAGCAGTACTTC. The whole variable domain, filled in from reference TRBV7-9 and TRBJ2-7, reads DTGVSQNPRHKITKRGQNVTFRCDPISEHNRLYWYRQTLGQGPEFLTYFQNEAQLEKSRLLSDRFSAERPKGSFSTLEIQRTEQGDSAMYLCASSLDDPYEQYFGPGTRLTVT.

J is TRBJ2-2 and V is TRBV5-1, with D possibly TRBD1 on 5 matching bases. The CDR3 is made up of 15 amino acids. Trimming cost V 3 bases and J 2 bases, with 11 bases left between them. CDR1 is SGHRS, CDR2 YFSETQ, per germline. CDR3 sequence (DNA): TGCGCCAGCAGCTCCGGACACCAAAACACCGGGGAGCTGTTTTTT. It translates to CASSSGHQNTGELFF.

This clonotype was observed a handful of times. The chain employs TRBV12-3 or TRBV12-4 and TRBJ2-7; 10 positions agree with TRBD1. TRBJ2-4 explains the end of the DNA better; the J call may be wrong. The CDR3 is 15 amino acids. CDR3 sequence: CASRGGRGQGDIQYF. The CDR3 nucleotides read TGTGCCAGCAGGGGGGGGAGAGGACAGGGGGACATTCAGTACTTC.

The chain recombines TRBV12-3 or TRBV12-4 with TRBJ1-2; D is uncertain. V was pared by 4 bases and J by 0 bases, with 12 bases between. The CDR3 totals 15 residues. CDR3 region: CASSYSLRSNYGYTF. The CDR3, as DNA: TGTGCCAGCAGTTACAGTCTTCGGTCTAACTATGGCTACACCTTC.

The V and J genes are TRBV28 and TRBJ2-7; D perhaps matches TRBD1 (5 bases). The germline V and J ends were trimmed by 8 bases and 0 bases, with 20 bases remaining between them. Germline loops: CDR1 MDHEN, CDR2 SYDVKM. The CDR3 totals 16 residues. In DNA form, the CDR3 reads TGTGCCAGCCCTCCCGGGCAGGGTCTATCCTCCTACGAGCAGTACTTC. It codes for CASPPGQGLSSYEQYF.

The J gene is TRBJ2-3, the V gene TRBV5-1, with D possibly being TRBD1 or TRBD2 (5 bases each). CDR3 size: 15 residues. Germline loops: CDR1 SGHRS, CDR2 YFSETQ. V was trimmed by 4 bases and J by 2 bases, leaving 14 bases between them. The CDR3 DNA sequence: TGCGCCAGCAGCCCTGGGGGTTCCTACACAGATACGCAGTATTTT. This codes for CASSPGGSYTDTQYF. Filled out from reference TRBV5-1 and TRBJ2-3, the complete variable domain reads KAGVTQTPRYLIKTRGQQVTLSCSPISGHRSVSWYQQTPGQGLQFLFEYFSETQRNKGNFPGRFSGRQFSNSRSEMNVSTLELGDSALYLCASSPGGSYTDTQYFGPGTRLTVL.

This clonotype was recorded a few times. This chain links TRBV29-1 with TRBJ2-1, with D possibly being TRBD2 (5 bases). The CDR3 spans 10 residues. Per germline, CDR1 SQVTM and CDR2 ANQGSEA. Trimming removed 7 bases from V and 5 bases from J, with 6 bases in between. The CDR3 sequence is CSGGHNEQFF. CDR3 in DNA: TGCAGCGGAGGGCACAATGAGCAGTTCTTC.